This TCR beta chain emerged from a study of early T cells in non-severe SARS-CoV-2 infection. Turning to the study itself: Alpha and beta chains were unpaired, from unsorted whole-blood bulk RNA. Points from the study as a whole: In VDJdb matching, anti-spike CD8 responses were favored while private and CD4 specificities went missing.

This clonotype has a count of ten or more. Its antigen remains unidentified. As part of library construction, unique molecular identifiers were attached to individual cDNA molecules. TCRdb ran MiXCR on the 5' RACE reads and lists one entry per CDR3 protein. This sample yields about 49,000 distinct CDR3 sequences, of which 3.5% to 5% are seen a single time; about 6% belongs to the top ten. Trimming removed 4 bases at V and 6 bases at J, with 10 bases between. Germline V gene lookup returns CDR1 SGHTA and CDR2 FQGTGA. The length of the CDR3 is 13 residues. Sequencing was performed on whole blood. This chain uses TRBV7-3 with TRBJ2-1; possible D gene TRBD2, 6 bases. This clonotype was sampled from an adult who was a healthcare worker with PCR-confirmed SARS-CoV-2 infection or an uninfected control (not recorded which). The DNA of the CDR3 is TGTGCCAGCAGCTCGGGACTGACCAATGAGCAGTTCTTC. The encoded protein is CASSSGLTNEQFF. Full variable domain (outside the CDR3, taken from reference TRBV7-3 and TRBJ2-1): GAGVSQTPSNKVTEKGKYVELRCDPISGHTALYWYRQSLGQGPEFLIYFQGTGAADDSGLPNDRFFAVRPEGSVSTLKIQRTERGDSAVYLCASSSGLTNEQFFGPGTRLTVL.